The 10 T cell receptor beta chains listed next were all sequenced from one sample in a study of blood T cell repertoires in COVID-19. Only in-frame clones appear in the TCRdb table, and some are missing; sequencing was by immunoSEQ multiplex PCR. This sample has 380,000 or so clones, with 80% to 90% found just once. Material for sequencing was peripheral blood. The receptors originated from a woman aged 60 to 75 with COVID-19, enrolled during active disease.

DNA for the CDR3: TGTGCCAGCAGCTTAATCGAGGGATCCGGAAACACCATATATTTT. It specifies CASSLIEGSGNTIYF. The genes are TRBV7-9 and TRBJ1-3; D gene ambiguous. The CDR3 consists of 15 residues. Looked up from germline, CDR1 is SEHNR and CDR2 is FQNEAQ (reference sequence). The V and J ends lost 2 bases and 4 bases respectively, with 12 bases between them.

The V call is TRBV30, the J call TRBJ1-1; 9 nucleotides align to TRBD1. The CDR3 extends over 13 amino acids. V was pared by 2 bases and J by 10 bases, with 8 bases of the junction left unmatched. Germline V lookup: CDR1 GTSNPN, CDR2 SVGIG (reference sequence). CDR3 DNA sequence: TGTGCCTGGAGTTTCCCCGGGACAGGGAGAGCTTTCTTT. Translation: CAWSFPGTGRAFF.

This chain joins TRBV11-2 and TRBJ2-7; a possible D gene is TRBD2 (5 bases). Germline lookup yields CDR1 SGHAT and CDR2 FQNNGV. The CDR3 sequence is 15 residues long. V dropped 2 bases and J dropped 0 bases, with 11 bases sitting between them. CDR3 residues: CASSLTSGVSYEQYF. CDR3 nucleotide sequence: TGTGCCAGCAGCTTAACTTCCGGGGTCTCCTACGAGCAGTACTTC.

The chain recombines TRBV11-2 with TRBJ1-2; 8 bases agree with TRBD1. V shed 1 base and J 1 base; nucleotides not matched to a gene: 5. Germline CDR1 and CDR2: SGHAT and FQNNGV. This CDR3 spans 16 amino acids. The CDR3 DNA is TGTGCCAGCAGCTTAGCCGGGACAGGCCTTAACTATGGCTACACCTTC. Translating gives CASSLAGTGLNYGYTF.

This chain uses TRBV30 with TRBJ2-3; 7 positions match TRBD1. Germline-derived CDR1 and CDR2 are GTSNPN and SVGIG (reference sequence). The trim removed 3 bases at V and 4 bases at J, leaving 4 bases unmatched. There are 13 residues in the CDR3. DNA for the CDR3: TGTGCCTGGAGACAGGGGATGGCAGATACGCAGTATTTT. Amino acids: CAWRQGMADTQYF.

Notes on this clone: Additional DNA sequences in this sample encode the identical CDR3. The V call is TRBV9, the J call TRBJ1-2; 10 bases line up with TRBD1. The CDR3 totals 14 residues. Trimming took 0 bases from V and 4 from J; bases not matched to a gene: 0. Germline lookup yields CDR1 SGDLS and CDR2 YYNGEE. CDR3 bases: TGTGCCAGCAGCGTAGGACAGGGGGCCTATGGCTACACCTTC. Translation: CASSVGQGAYGYTF.

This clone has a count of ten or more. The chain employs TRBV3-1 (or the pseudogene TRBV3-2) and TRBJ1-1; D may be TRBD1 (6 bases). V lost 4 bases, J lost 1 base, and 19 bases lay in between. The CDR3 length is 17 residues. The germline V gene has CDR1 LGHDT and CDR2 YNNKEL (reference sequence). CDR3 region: CASSPIPGQYSNTEAFF. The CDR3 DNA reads TGTGCCAGCAGCCCAATTCCCGGACAGTATTCGAACACTGAAGCTTTCTTT.

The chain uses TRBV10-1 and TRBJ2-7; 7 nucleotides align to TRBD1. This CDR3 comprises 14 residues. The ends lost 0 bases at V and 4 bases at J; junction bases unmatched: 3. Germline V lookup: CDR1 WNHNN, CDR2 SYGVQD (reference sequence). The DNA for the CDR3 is TGCGCCAGCAGTGAGTCGACAGGGCGTTACGAGCAGTACTTC. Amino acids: CASSESTGRYEQYF.

In DNA form, the CDR3 reads TGTGCCAGCAGCTTAGGCACTTTCCTCTTTAACTATGGCTACACCTTC. Encoded protein: CASSLGTFLFNYGYTF. The rearrangement joins TRBV11-3 to TRBJ1-2, with unresolved D. Germline V gene data show CDR1 as SGHNT and CDR2 as YENEEA. V gave up 1 base and J gave up 1 base, with 13 bases separating them. This CDR3 has 16 residues. Complete variable domain (other parts from reference TRBV11-3 and TRBJ1-2): EAGVVQSPRYKIIEKKQPVAFWCNPISGHNTLYWYLQNLGQGPELLIRYENEEAVDDSQLPKDRFSAERLKGVDSTLKIQPAELGDSAVYLCASSLGTFLFNYGYTFGSGTRLTVV.

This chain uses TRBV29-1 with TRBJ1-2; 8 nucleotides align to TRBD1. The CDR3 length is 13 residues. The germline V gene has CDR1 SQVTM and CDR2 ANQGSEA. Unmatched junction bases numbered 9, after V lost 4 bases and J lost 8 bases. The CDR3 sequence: CSVVTGEKGGYTF. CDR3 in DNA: TGCAGCGTTGTGACAGGGGAAAAGGGGGGCTACACCTTC.